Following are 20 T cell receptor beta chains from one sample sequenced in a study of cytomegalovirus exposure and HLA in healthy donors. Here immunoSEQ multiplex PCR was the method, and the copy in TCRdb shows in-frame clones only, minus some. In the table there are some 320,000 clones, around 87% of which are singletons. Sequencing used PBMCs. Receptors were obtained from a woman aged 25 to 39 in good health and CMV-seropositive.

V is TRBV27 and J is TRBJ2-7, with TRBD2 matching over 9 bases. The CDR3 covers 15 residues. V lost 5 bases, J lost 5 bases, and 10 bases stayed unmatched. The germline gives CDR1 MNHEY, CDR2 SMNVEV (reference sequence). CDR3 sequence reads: CASSNYGTSYNEQYF. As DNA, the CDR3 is TGTGCCAGCAGTAACTACGGGACTAGCTATAACGAGCAGTACTTC.

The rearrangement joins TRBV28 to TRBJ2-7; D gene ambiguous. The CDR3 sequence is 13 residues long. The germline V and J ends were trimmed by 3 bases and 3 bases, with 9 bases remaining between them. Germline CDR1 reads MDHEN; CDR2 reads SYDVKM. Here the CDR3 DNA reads TGTGCCAGCAGTTTCACCCCTCTCTACGAGCAGTACTTC. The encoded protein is CASSFTPLYEQYF. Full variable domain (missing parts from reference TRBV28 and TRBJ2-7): DVKVTQSSRYLVKRTGEKVFLECVQDMDHENMFWYRQDPGLGLRLIYFSYDVKMKEKGDIPEGYSVSREKKERFSLILESASTNQTSMYLCASSFTPLYEQYFGPGTRLTVT.

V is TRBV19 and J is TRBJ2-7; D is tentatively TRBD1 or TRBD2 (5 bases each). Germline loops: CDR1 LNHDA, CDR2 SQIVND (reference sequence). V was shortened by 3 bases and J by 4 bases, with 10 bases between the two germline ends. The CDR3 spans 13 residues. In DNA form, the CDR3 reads TGTGCCAGTAGTATTGGGACCACATACGAGCAGTACTTC. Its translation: CASSIGTTYEQYF.

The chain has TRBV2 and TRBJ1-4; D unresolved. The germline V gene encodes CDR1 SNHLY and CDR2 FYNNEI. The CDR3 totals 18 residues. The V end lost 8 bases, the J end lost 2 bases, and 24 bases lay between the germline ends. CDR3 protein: CASGVGETGLATNEKLFF. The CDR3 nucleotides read TGTGCCAGCGGGGTGGGCGAGACGGGCTTGGCGACTAATGAAAAACTGTTTTTT.

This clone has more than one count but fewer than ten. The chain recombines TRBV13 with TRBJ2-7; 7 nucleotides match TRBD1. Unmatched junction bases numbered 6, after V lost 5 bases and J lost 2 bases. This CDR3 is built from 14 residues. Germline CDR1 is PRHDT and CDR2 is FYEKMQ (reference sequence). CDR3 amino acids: CASSISDRPYEQYF. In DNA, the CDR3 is TGTGCCAGCAGCATCTCGGACAGGCCCTACGAGCAGTACTTC.

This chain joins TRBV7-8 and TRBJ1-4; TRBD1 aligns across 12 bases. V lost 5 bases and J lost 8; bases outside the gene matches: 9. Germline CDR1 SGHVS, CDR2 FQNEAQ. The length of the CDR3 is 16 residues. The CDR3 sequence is CASSPTAGTGGEKLFF. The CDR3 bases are TGTGCCAGCAGCCCCACGGCAGGGACAGGGGGCGAAAAACTGTTTTTT.

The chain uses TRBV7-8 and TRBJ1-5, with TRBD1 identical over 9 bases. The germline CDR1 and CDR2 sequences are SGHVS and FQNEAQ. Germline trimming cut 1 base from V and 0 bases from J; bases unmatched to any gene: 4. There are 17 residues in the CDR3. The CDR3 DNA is TGTGCCAGCAGCTTAGTGGGGGACAGGGATAGCAATCAGCCCCAGCATTTT. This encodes CASSLVGDRDSNQPQHF. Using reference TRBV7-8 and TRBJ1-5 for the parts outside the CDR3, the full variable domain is GAGVSQSPRYKVAKRGQDVALRCDPISGHVSLFWYQQALGQGPEFLTYFQNEAQLDKSGLPSDRFFAERPEGSVSTLKIQRTQQEDSAVYLCASSLVGDRDSNQPQHFGDGTRLSIL.

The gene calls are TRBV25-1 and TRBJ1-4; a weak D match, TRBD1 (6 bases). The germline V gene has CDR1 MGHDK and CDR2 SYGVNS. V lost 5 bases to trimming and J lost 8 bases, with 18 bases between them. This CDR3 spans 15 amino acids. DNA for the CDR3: TGTGCCAGCAGTAAGGGTACAGGGCTAGACGAAAAACTGTTTTTT. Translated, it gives CASSKGTGLDEKLFF.

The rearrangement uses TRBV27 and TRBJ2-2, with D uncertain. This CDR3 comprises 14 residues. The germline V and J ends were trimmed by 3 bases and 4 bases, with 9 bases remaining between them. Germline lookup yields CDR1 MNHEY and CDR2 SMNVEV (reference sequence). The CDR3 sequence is CASSFRTSTGELFF. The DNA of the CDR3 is TGTGCCAGCAGTTTTCGTACGAGCACCGGGGAGCTGTTTTTT.

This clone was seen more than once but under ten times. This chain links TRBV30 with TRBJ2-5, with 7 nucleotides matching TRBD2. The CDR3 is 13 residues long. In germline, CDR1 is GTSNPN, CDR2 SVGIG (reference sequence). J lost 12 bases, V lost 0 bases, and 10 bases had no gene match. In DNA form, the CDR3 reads TGTGCCTGGAGTGTACGCCGGGGGGAGAGGGAGTACTTC. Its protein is CAWSVRRGEREYF.

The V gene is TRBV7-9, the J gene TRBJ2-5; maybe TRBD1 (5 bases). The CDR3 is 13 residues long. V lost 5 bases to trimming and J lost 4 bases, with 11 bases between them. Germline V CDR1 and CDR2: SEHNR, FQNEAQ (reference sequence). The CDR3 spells CASSPLRGETQYF. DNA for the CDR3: TGTGCCAGCAGCCCTCTTAGGGGAGAGACCCAGTACTTC.

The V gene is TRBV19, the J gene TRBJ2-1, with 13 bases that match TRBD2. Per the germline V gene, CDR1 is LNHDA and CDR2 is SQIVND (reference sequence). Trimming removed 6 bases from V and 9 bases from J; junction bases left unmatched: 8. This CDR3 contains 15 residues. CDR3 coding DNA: TGTGCCAGTAGCCGCGGGACTAGCGGGGCAGGTGAGCAGTTCTTC. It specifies CASSRGTSGAGEQFF.

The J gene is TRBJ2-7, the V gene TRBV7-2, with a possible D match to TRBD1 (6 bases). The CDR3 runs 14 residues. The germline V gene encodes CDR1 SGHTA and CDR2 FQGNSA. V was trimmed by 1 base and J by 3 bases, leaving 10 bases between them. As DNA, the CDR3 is TGTGCCAGCAGCTTAGAAAGGGGGTACTACGAGCAGTACTTC. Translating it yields CASSLERGYYEQYF.

The DNA of the CDR3 is TGTGCCAGCAGTCACCCTGGAGCGGCACACAATGAGCAGTTCTTC. Its translation: CASSHPGAAHNEQFF. V is TRBV27 and J is TRBJ2-1, with D possibly being TRBD2 (5 bases). Looked up from germline, CDR1 is MNHEY and CDR2 is SMNVEV (reference sequence). The V end was cut by 5 bases, the J end by 5 bases, with 16 bases between. The CDR3 contains 15 residues.

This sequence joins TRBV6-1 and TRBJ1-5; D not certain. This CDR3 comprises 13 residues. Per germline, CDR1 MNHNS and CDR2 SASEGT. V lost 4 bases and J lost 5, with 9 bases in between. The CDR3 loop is CASSVGRDQPQHF. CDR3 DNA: TGTGCCAGCAGTGTCGGGAGGGATCAGCCCCAGCATTTT.

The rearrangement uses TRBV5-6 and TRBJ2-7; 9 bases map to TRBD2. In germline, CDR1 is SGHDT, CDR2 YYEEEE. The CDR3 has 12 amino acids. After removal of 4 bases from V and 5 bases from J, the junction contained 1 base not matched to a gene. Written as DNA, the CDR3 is TGTGCCAGCAGCCGGACTAGCGACGAGCAGTACTTC. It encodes CASSRTSDEQYF.

The CDR3 is CASSLTGVSSYNSPLHF. CDR3 DNA sequence: TGTGCCAGCAGCTTGACAGGGGTGAGCTCCTATAATTCACCCCTCCACTTT. J is TRBJ1-6 and V is TRBV5-4; 7 nucleotides align to TRBD1. The CDR3 contains 17 residues. With V trimmed by 1 base and J by 0 bases, 4 bases remained unmatched. Germline CDR1 is SGHNT and CDR2 is YYREEE (reference sequence).

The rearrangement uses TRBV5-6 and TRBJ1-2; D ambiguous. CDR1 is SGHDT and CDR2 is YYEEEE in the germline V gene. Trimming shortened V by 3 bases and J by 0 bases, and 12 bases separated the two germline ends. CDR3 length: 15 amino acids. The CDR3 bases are TGTGCCAGCAGCTCGAGACTGCTAGCTAACTATGGCTACACCTTC. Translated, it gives CASSSRLLANYGYTF.

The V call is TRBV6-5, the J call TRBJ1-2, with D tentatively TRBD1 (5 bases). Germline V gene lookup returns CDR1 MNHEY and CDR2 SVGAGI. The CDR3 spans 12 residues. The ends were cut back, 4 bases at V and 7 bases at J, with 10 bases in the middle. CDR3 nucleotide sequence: TGTGCCAGCAGTTTTGGGGGGGTTGGCTACACCTTC. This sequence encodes CASSFGGVGYTF.

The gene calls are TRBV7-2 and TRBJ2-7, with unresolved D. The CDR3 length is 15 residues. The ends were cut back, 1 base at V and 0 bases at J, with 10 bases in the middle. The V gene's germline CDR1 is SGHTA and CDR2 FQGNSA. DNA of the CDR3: TGTGCCAGCAGCTTAGTAAAGGTGCTCTCCTACGAGCAGTACTTC. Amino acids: CASSLVKVLSYEQYF.